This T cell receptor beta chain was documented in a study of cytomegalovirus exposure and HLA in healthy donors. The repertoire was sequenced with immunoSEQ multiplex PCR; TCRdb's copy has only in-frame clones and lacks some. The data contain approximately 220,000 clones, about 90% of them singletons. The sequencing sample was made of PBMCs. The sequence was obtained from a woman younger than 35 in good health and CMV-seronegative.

In nucleotides, the CDR3 is TGCAGCGTGAGGGACAGGAACACTGAAGCTTTCTTT. Residues: CSVRDRNTEAFF. The chain uses TRBV29-1 and TRBJ1-1; TRBD1 matches at 7 bases. V gave up 6 bases and J gave up 1 base; unmatched junction bases: 2. The CDR3 has 12 residues. Germline loops: CDR1 SQVTM, CDR2 ANQGSEA.